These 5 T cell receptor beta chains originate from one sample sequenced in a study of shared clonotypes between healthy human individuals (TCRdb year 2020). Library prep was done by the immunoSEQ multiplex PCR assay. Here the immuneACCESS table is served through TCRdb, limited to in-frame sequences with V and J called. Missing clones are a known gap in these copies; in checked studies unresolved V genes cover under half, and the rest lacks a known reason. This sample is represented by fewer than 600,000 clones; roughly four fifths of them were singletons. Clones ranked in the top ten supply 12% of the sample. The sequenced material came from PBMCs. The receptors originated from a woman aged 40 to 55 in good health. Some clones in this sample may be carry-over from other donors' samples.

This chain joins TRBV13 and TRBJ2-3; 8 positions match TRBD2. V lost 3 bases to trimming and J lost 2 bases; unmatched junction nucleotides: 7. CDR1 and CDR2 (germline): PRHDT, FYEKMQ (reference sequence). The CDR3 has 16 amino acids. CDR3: CASSFFGRAVTDTQYF. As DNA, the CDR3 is TGTGCCAGCAGCTTCTTCGGGAGGGCCGTCACAGATACGCAGTATTTT. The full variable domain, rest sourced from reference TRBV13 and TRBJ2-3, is AAGVIQSPRHLIKEKRETATLKCYPIPRHDTVYWYQQGPGQDPQFLISFYEKMQSDKGSIPDRFSAQQFSDYHSELNMSSLELGDSALYFCASSFFGRAVTDTQYFGPGTRLTVL.

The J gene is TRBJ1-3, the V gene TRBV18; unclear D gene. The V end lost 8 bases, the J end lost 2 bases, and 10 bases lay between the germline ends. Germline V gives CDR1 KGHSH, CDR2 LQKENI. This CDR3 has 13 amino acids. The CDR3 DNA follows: TGTGCCAGCCAGCCTACCACTGGAAACACCATATATTTT. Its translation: CASQPTTGNTIYF.

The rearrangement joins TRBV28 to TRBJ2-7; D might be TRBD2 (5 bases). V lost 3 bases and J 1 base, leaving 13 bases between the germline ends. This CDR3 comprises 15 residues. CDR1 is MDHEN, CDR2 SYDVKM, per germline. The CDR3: CASSFRRALSYEQYF. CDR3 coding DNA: TGTGCCAGCAGTTTTCGGCGGGCCCTATCCTACGAGCAGTACTTC.

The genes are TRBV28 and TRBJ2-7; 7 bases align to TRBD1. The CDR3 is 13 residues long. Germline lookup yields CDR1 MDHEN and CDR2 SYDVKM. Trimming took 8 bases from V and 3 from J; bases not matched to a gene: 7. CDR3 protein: CASGKQGLYEQYF. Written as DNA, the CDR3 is TGTGCCAGCGGAAAACAGGGGCTCTACGAGCAGTACTTC.

In DNA form, the CDR3 reads TGTGCCAGCTCACCACAATACCCGGGACTAGCGGGCCCGAGCTCCTACAATGAGCAGTTCTTC. Amino acid sequence: CASSPQYPGLAGPSSYNEQFF. The chain links TRBV18 to TRBJ2-1, with TRBD2 matching over 12 bases. Per germline, CDR1 KGHSH and CDR2 LQKENI. Trimming removed 1 base from V and 0 bases from J; junction bases left unmatched: 13. This CDR3 is 21 amino acids long.